The TCR beta chain described here comes from a study of Ad26.COV2.S vaccination and SARS-CoV-2 variants. Study results and limitations: Breadth and depth estimates from TCRs may understate total T cell responses.

About this clone: Its specificity is not known.

This CDR3 region has 16 residues. Germline-derived CDR1 and CDR2 are KGHSH and LQKENI. J was trimmed by 6 bases and V by 3 bases; bases with no gene match: 9. Only in-frame clones appear in the TCRdb table, and some are missing; sequencing was by immunoSEQ multiplex PCR. There are some 390,000 clones in the sample; approximately 89% occur only once, and under 2% lies in the top ten. The treatment was: 15 to 20 received Ad26.COV2.S at low or high dose, single or two shots; about 5 received placebo; per-sample allocation not given. Collection of samples fell on day 63 after the first vaccine or placebo injection. Boston hosted the donor, who was an adult aged 18-55 years.

This sample comprised peripheral blood, obtained in a trial of Ad26.COV2.S vaccine versus placebo. This chain joins TRBV18 and TRBJ2-2; 8 bases line up with TRBD2. The receptor was isolated from a person aged 18-65 years who received the Ad26.COV2.S COVID-19 vaccine or a placebo. The CDR3 sequence: CASSPRSASGSGELFF. The CDR3 DNA follows: TGTGCCAGCTCACCCAGGTCGGCTAGCGGGTCCGGGGAGCTGTTTTTT.